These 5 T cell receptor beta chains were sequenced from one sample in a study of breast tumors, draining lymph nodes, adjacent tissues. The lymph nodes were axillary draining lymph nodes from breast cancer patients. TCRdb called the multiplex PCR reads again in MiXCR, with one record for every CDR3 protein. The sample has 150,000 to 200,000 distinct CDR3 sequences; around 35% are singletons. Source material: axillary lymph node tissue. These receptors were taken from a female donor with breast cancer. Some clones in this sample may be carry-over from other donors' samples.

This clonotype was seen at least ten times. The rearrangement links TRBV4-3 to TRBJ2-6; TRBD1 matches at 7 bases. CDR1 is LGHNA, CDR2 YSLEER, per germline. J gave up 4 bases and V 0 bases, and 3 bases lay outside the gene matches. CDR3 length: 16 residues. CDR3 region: CASSQDGQAGANVLTF. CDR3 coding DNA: TGCGCCAGCAGCCAAGACGGACAGGCCGGGGCCAACGTCCTGACTTTC.

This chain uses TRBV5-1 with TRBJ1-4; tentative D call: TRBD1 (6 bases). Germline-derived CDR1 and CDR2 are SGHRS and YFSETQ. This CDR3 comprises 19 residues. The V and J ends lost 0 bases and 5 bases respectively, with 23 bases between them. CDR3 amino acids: CASSLGSSGGPRYNEKLFF. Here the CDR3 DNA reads TGCGCCAGCAGCTTGGGGTCTAGCGGGGGGCCAAGATACAATGAAAAACTGTTTTTT.

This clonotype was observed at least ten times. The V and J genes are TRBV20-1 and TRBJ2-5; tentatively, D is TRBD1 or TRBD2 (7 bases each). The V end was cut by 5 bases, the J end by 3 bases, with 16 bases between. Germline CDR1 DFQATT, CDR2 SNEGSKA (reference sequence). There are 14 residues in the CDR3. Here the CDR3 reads CSAPREGAEETQYF. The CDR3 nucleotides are TGCAGTGCTCCCAGGGAGGGGGCGGAAGAGACCCAGTACTTC.

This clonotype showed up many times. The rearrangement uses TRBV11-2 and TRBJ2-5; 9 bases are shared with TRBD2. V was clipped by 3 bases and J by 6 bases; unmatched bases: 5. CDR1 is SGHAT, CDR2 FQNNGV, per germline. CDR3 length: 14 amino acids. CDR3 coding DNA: TGTGCCAGCAGCTTGGCGGGAGGGCCCCAGACCCAGTACTTC. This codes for CASSLAGGPQTQYF.

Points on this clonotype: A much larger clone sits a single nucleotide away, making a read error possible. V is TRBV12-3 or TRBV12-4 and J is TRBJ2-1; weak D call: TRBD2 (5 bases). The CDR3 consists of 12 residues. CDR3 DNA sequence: TGTGCCAGCGGTTTCACCGGGGATGAGCAGTTCTTC. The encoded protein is CASGFTGDEQFF.